The 30 T cell receptor beta chains below were found in one sample sequenced in a study of neoadjuvant anti-PD-1 for oral cavity cancer. Data came from immunoSEQ multiplex PCR; TCRdb stores just in-frame clones and leaves some out. Of some 7,600 clones listed, around 50% are singletons. This specimen was tumor tissue, taken before nivolumab (anti-PD-1) treatment. The receptors stem from a person between 40 and 85 years old with oral cavity squamous cell carcinoma.

V and J are TRBV20-1 and TRBJ2-7; no reliable D call. Germline V gene data show CDR1 as DFQATT and CDR2 as SNEGSKA (reference sequence). The germline V and J ends were trimmed by 3 bases and 3 bases, with 3 bases remaining between them. The CDR3 consists of 10 residues. The CDR3 DNA follows: TGCAGTGCTAGTCTCTACGAGCAGTACTTC. It codes for CSASLYEQYF.

The chain couples TRBV27 to TRBJ2-1; 14 bases agree with TRBD2. In germline, CDR1 is MNHEY, CDR2 SMNVEV (reference sequence). The CDR3 length is 17 residues. V lost 4 bases to trimming and J lost 7 bases; unmatched junction nucleotides: 9. The CDR3 loop reads CASSSWTSGRPTNEQFF. Written as DNA, the CDR3 is TGTGCCAGCAGTTCCTGGACTAGCGGGAGGCCTACAAATGAGCAGTTCTTC.

J is TRBJ2-7 and V is TRBV11-2, with 12 bases matching TRBD2. Trimming cost V 3 bases and J 0 bases; bases outside gene matches: 3. Per germline, CDR1 SGHAT and CDR2 FQNNGV. CDR3 length: 16 amino acids. CDR3 loop: CASSFSLAGGSYEQYF. CDR3 nucleotide sequence: TGTGCCAGCAGCTTTTCACTAGCGGGGGGCTCCTACGAGCAGTACTTC.

V and J are TRBV27 and TRBJ2-2, with D unresolved. This CDR3 is built from 13 residues. V was clipped by 0 bases and J by 1 base, with 0 bases between them. CDR1 MNHEY and CDR2 SMNVEV come from the germline V gene (reference sequence). The chain's CDR3 is CASSLSNTGELFF. CDR3 coding DNA: TGTGCCAGCAGTTTATCGAACACCGGGGAGCTGTTTTTT.

This chain connects TRBV7-9 to TRBJ1-1; the D is unclear. Trimming pared 5 bases from V and 0 bases from J, leaving 10 bases between. CDR3 length equals 14 residues. CDR1 and CDR2 (germline): SEHNR, FQNEAQ (reference sequence). CDR3 in amino acids: CASSMEIMNTEAFF. The CDR3 nucleotides are TGTGCCAGCAGCATGGAGATCATGAACACTGAAGCTTTCTTT.

The CDR3 coding sequence is TGTGCCAGCAGCCTCAGCCCGGCGAACACCGGGGAGCTGTTTTTT. Amino acids: CASSLSPANTGELFF. The rearrangement joins TRBV7-3 to TRBJ2-2, with D unresolved. The CDR3 contains 15 residues. Trimming shortened V by 5 bases and J by 0 bases, and 10 bases separated the two germline ends. Germline loops: CDR1 SGHTA, CDR2 FQGTGA.

The chain carries TRBV7-8 and TRBJ2-7; 7 nucleotides agree with TRBD2. Germline V gene sequence: CDR1 SGHVS, CDR2 FQNEAQ. The CDR3 consists of 16 residues. The ends lost 5 bases at V and 0 bases at J; junction bases unmatched: 10. The CDR3 nucleotides read TGTGCCAGCAGCCCCCTGGTCAGCGGGGCCTCCTACGAGCAGTACTTC. This encodes CASSPLVSGASYEQYF.

This clone was counted only a few times. V gene TRBV6-5 combines with J gene TRBJ1-3; 8 bases are a match to TRBD1. Looked up from germline, CDR1 is MNHEY and CDR2 is SVGAGI. The V gene end was trimmed by 5 bases and the J gene end by 2 bases; junction bases not matched to a gene: 5. This CDR3 has 15 amino acids. CDR3 in DNA: TGTGCCAGCAGTCTATGGACAGGGACTGGAAACACCATATATTTT. Its translation is CASSLWTGTGNTIYF.

The chain is built from TRBV2 and TRBJ2-5; TRBD2 might be the D (5 bases). Germline CDR1 SNHLY, CDR2 FYNNEI. The CDR3 is 16 amino acids. V was shortened by 7 bases and J by 5 bases, with 23 bases between the two germline ends. The CDR3 loop is CASISDQFIRRETQYF. CDR3 nucleotides: TGTGCCAGCATAAGCGACCAATTTATTCGGAGGGAGACCCAGTACTTC.

This clone was seen more than once but under ten times. The genes are TRBV27 and TRBJ2-7; D is undetermined. Trimming left V 2 bases short and J 6 bases short, with 14 bases between. The CDR3 runs to 14 residues. Germline V gene lookup returns CDR1 MNHEY and CDR2 SMNVEV (reference sequence). CDR3 sequence (DNA): TGTGCCAGCAGTTTAAAAGTGTTACCTGGCGAGCAGTACTTC. Amino acid sequence: CASSLKVLPGEQYF.

A few counts support this clone. The V gene is TRBV9, the J gene TRBJ2-6; the D gene is possibly TRBD1 (5 bases). Trimming took 0 bases from V and 2 from J, leaving 12 bases between them. The V gene's germline CDR1 is SGDLS and CDR2 YYNGEE. This CDR3 spans 17 amino acids. CDR3 protein: CASSVEAGKTGANVLTF. The CDR3 DNA is TGTGCCAGCAGCGTAGAGGCAGGGAAGACTGGGGCCAACGTCCTGACTTTC.

This chain joins TRBV11-2 and TRBJ1-3, with D hard to call. Looked up from germline, CDR1 is SGHAT and CDR2 is FQNNGV. V was pared by 0 bases and J by 4 bases, with 10 bases between. The CDR3 loop spans 15 amino acids. The CDR3 loop reads CASSLEAGDGNTIYF. The CDR3 coding sequence is TGTGCCAGCAGCTTAGAGGCAGGCGACGGAAACACCATATATTTT.

The V and J genes are TRBV28 and TRBJ2-5; D uncertain. V lost 2 bases, J lost 4 bases, and 11 bases lay in between. The V gene's germline CDR1 is MDHEN and CDR2 SYDVKM. CDR3 length equals 14 residues. In DNA form, the CDR3 reads TGTGCCAGCAGTTTAAGGGCAGTTGGAGAGACCCAGTACTTC. This encodes CASSLRAVGETQYF.

The genes are TRBV6-4 and TRBJ1-2; weak D call: TRBD1 (6 bases). The CDR3 is made up of 15 amino acids. CDR1 is MRHNA, CDR2 SNTAGT, per germline. The ends were cut back, 3 bases at V and 8 bases at J, with 19 bases in the middle. CDR3 sequence (DNA): TGTGCCAGCAGTGAGGTATTTCTCGGGACACACGGCTACACCTTC. Protein: CASSEVFLGTHGYTF.

The chain couples TRBV15 to TRBJ2-1, with D tentatively TRBD2 (6 bases). The V gene's germline CDR1 is LNHNV and CDR2 YYDKDF (reference sequence). CDR3 size: 16 residues. Trimming left V 2 bases short and J 7 bases short, with 18 bases between. CDR3 residues: CATSRSPGVANNEQFF. DNA for the CDR3: TGTGCCACCAGCAGATCGCCGGGAGTGGCGAATAATGAGCAGTTCTTC.

On this clone: Different DNA sequences within this sample yield the same CDR3. The chain combines TRBV29-1 with TRBJ1-5; D might be TRBD1 (6 bases). Per germline, CDR1 SQVTM and CDR2 ANQGSEA. The CDR3 contains 13 residues. V dropped 0 bases and J dropped 5 bases, with 8 bases sitting between them. In DNA form, the CDR3 reads TGCAGCGTTGAAGAAGACAGGTATCAGCCCCAGCATTTT. This translates into CSVEEDRYQPQHF. The variable domain in full, completed from reference TRBV29-1 and TRBJ1-5, reads SAVISQKPSRDICQRGTSLTIQCQVDSQVTMMFWYRQQPGQSLTLIATANQGSEATYESGFVIDKFPISRPNLTFSTLTVSNMSPEDSSIYLCSVEEDRYQPQHFGDGTRLSIL.

V is TRBV5-1 and J is TRBJ2-1; 10 nucleotides match TRBD2. CDR1 and CDR2 from the germline V gene are SGHRS and YFSETQ. The CDR3 runs 15 residues. J was trimmed by 8 bases and V by 4 bases; bases with no gene match: 9. The CDR3 sequence: CASSPSGGVWDEQFF. CDR3 sequence (DNA): TGCGCCAGCAGCCCAAGCGGGGGGGTCTGGGATGAGCAGTTCTTC.

The chain is built from TRBV5-1 and TRBJ2-3; 10 nucleotides line up with TRBD1. The CDR3 contains 15 residues. The J segment lost 1 base and the V segment lost 6 bases, leaving 5 bases of the junction unmatched. Germline V CDR1 and CDR2: SGHRS, YFSETQ. CDR3: CASISGTGGTDTQYF. The CDR3 nucleotides are TGCGCCAGCATATCCGGGACAGGGGGCACAGATACGCAGTATTTT.

V and J are TRBV7-9 and TRBJ2-1, with D unclear. In germline, CDR1 is SEHNR, CDR2 FQNEAQ (reference sequence). V gave up 1 base and J gave up 1 base, with 14 bases separating them. CDR3 length: 17 residues. The CDR3 nucleotides are TGTGCCAGCAGCTTAGATGGACCCCGAGGATCCTACAATGAGCAGTTCTTC. The encoded protein is CASSLDGPRGSYNEQFF.

The J gene is TRBJ1-5, the V gene TRBV2; TRBD1 aligns across 9 bases. Germline V gives CDR1 SNHLY, CDR2 FYNNEI. The CDR3 length is 15 residues. V trimming: 1 base; J trimming: 6 bases; junction bases outside the gene matches: 4. CDR3 nucleotide sequence: TGTGCCAGCAGTGAAGTAGGGACAGGGAGTCAGCCCCAGCATTTT. Residues: CASSEVGTGSQPQHF.

This clone has more than one count but fewer than ten. V and J are TRBV4-1 and TRBJ2-7; the match to TRBD2 covers 10 bases. Germline V gene sequence: CDR1 MGHRA, CDR2 YSYEKL. V was pared by 3 bases and J by 0 bases, with 5 bases of the junction left unmatched. This CDR3 spans 16 amino acids. CDR3 sequence: CASSQLSGGSSYEQYF. Here the CDR3 DNA reads TGCGCCAGCAGCCAGCTTAGCGGGGGGAGCTCCTACGAGCAGTACTTC.

This clone turned up a few times. The chain joins TRBV10-2 to TRBJ2-1, with D hard to call. From germline, CDR1 is WSHSY and CDR2 SAAADI. V was cut by 8 bases and J by 5 bases, with 19 bases left in between. The CDR3 runs 15 residues. The CDR3 spells CASSPGPRVNNEQFF. As DNA, the CDR3 is TGCGCCAGCTCTCCAGGACCTCGAGTGAACAATGAGCAGTTCTTC.

J is TRBJ2-3 and V is TRBV5-1; TRBD1 might be the D (7 bases). CDR3 length equals 15 residues. Trimming left V 5 bases short and J 0 bases short, with 13 bases between. Germline V gene lookup returns CDR1 SGHRS and CDR2 YFSETQ. CDR3 nucleotides: TGCGCCAGCAGTTTGCAGGGGGGCAGCACAGATACGCAGTATTTT. Translation gives CASSLQGGSTDTQYF.

Regarding this clone: The germline gene is not matched at one end of the junction; a read error may be the cause. Other DNA sequences in the sample encode the same CDR3. The rearrangement joins TRBV20-1 to TRBJ2-7; the D is unclear. This CDR3 spans 11 amino acids. The germline CDR1 and CDR2 sequences are DFQATT and SNEGSKA (reference sequence). CDR3 protein: CSARDPYEQYF. The CDR3 region has the DNA TGCAGCGCTAGAGACCCGTACGAGCAGTACTTC.

The gene calls are TRBV7-9 and TRBJ2-1; 13 positions agree with TRBD2. CDR1 SEHNR and CDR2 FQNEAQ come from the germline V gene (reference sequence). With V trimmed by 1 base and J by 14 bases, 5 bases remained unmatched. The CDR3 sequence is 14 residues long. The CDR3 nucleotides are TGTGCCAGCAGCTTAGATCAAGGGACTAGCGGGGAGTTCTTC. Its protein product is CASSLDQGTSGEFF.

This chain joins TRBV5-5 and TRBJ2-7; TRBD1 is a possible D gene (6 bases). Germline values: CDR1 SGHKS, CDR2 YYEKEE (reference sequence). This CDR3 region has 14 residues. V was pared by 0 bases and J by 2 bases, with 9 bases between. Here the CDR3 DNA reads TGTGCCAGCAGCTTGGGGACAGAGACCTACGAGCAGTACTTC. Encoded protein: CASSLGTETYEQYF.

The gene calls are TRBV6-1 and TRBJ2-3, with 8 bases lining up with TRBD2. This CDR3 is 15 amino acids long. The V gene end was trimmed by 3 bases and the J gene end by 1 base; junction bases not matched to a gene: 3. Germline CDR1 is MNHNS and CDR2 is SASEGT. This CDR3 is CASSDGTRGTDTQYF. The CDR3 DNA follows: TGTGCCAGCAGTGATGGGACTAGAGGCACAGATACGCAGTATTTT.

The chain carries TRBV6-5 and TRBJ1-1; TRBD1 matches 9 bases. Germline-derived CDR1 and CDR2 are MNHEY and SVGAGI. The CDR3 extends over 13 amino acids. The trim removed 6 bases at V and 3 bases at J, leaving 2 bases unmatched. The CDR3 sequence: CASRTGGDTEAFF. In DNA form, the CDR3 reads TGTGCCAGCAGAACAGGGGGCGACACTGAAGCTTTCTTT.

Within the sample, this clone is large (0.1 to 1%). The rearrangement links TRBV10-2 to TRBJ1-2, with 9 bases that match TRBD1. The CDR3 has 15 residues. CDR1 is WSHSY and CDR2 is SAAADI in the germline V gene. Trimming took 8 bases from V and 6 from J; bases not matched to a gene: 13. The CDR3 sequence is CASRIGQGTIDGYTF. Written as DNA, the CDR3 is TGCGCCAGCCGCATTGGACAGGGGACTATTGATGGCTACACCTTC.

The rearrangement links TRBV7-3 to TRBJ2-7, with D perhaps matching TRBD1 or TRBD2 (5 bases each). Looked up from germline, CDR1 is SGHTA and CDR2 is FQGTGA. The V end was cut by 4 bases, the J end by 5 bases, with 12 bases between. The CDR3 sequence is 13 residues long. The CDR3 sequence is CASSSTLGDEQYF. The CDR3 coding sequence is TGTGCCAGCAGCTCCACATTGGGGGACGAGCAGTACTTC.